These 13 T cell receptor beta chains originate from one sample sequenced in a study of shared T cell receptors in the human thymus (dated by TCRdb to about 2021). The library was produced with the immunoSEQ multiplex PCR assay. The table was pulled from immuneACCESS by TCRdb, which kept in-frame rearrangements only. Such tables lose some clones; where checked, under half of the loss comes from unresolved V genes, and the rest has no known cause. Within this sample are about 730,000 clones, with approximately 85% of them counted one time only. The ten largest clones capture more than 0.008% of the sample. This same sample was also taken into another study, of human thymus T cells.

Material: thymocytes. The receptors were sampled from a girl less than two years old with a congenital heart defect. Donor details come from another sample of the same person, matched by shared clones.

The rearrangement links TRBV11-2 to TRBJ2-5, with 8 bases aligning to TRBD2. Looked up from germline, CDR1 is SGHAT and CDR2 is FQNNGV. The CDR3 is made up of 18 amino acids. The V and J ends lost 0 bases and 1 base, in that order; junction bases with no gene match: 10. For the CDR3, the DNA is TGTGCCAGCAGCTTAGAGGTGGGACTAGTTTTTGGCCAAGAGACCCAGTACTTC. Translating gives CASSLEVGLVFGQETQYF. Full variable domain (remainder filled in from reference TRBV11-2 and TRBJ2-5): EAGVAQSPRYKIIEKRQSVAFWCNPISGHATLYWYQQILGQGPKLLIQFQNNGVVDDSQLPKDRFSAERLKGVDSTLKIQPAKLEDSAVYLCASSLEVGLVFGQETQYFGPGTRLLVL.

The chain uses TRBV27 and TRBJ1-4; tentative D call: TRBD1 (5 bases). The CDR3 sequence is 15 residues long. CDR1 and CDR2 from the germline V gene are MNHEY and SMNVEV (reference sequence). The V end lost 2 bases, the J end lost 4 bases, and 11 bases lay between the germline ends. DNA of the CDR3: TGTGCCAGCAGTTTAGGGGGACTGCTTAATGAAAAACTGTTTTTT. Translating gives CASSLGGLLNEKLFF.

In this sample, this clone turned up once. CDR3 DNA sequence: TGTGCCAGCAGTTTATCGAGGGGGACTAGCGGCTCCTACGAGCAGTACTTC. This translates into CASSLSRGTSGSYEQYF. This chain links TRBV27 with TRBJ2-7; the match to TRBD2 covers 11 bases. Losses at the gene ends were 0 bases for V and 0 bases for J; bases not matched to a gene: 4. Germline assignment: CDR1 MNHEY and CDR2 SMNVEV (reference sequence). CDR3 length equals 17 residues.

This clone was counted a single time. This chain joins TRBV7-3 and TRBJ2-2, with TRBD1 identical over 7 bases. Germline CDR1 is SGHTA and CDR2 is FQGTGA. The CDR3 is 17 residues long. With V trimmed by 4 bases and J by 1 base, 9 bases remained unmatched. CDR3 sequence reads: CASSCDAGTENTGELFF. DNA of the CDR3: TGTGCCAGCAGCTGTGACGCCGGGACAGAGAACACCGGGGAGCTGTTTTTT.

The chain couples TRBV10-3 to TRBJ1-2; no clear D gene. The CDR3 contains 14 residues. CDR1 is ENHRY, CDR2 SYGVKD, per germline. Trimming removed 5 bases at V and 3 bases at J, with 13 bases between. CDR3 nucleotides: TGTGCCATCAGTAGGGAGGCCAATTACTATGGCTACACCTTC. Translation: CAISREANYYGYTF.

The chain joins TRBV6-5 to TRBJ1-6; weak D call: TRBD1 (5 bases). The germline V gene encodes CDR1 MNHEY and CDR2 SVGAGI. V was trimmed by 7 bases and J by 8 bases, leaving 15 bases between them. The CDR3 spans 14 residues. The CDR3 spells CASNAGDVDSPLHF. The CDR3 DNA reads TGTGCCAGCAACGCGGGGGACGTTGATTCACCCCTCCACTTT.

The CDR3 bases are TGTGCCAGCAGCCTCCCGGACAGCTACTACGAGCAGTACTTC. Translation: CASSLPDSYYEQYF. The chain uses TRBV21-1 and TRBJ2-7; no DNA check was done on the table's D call, TRBD1. TRBV21-1 is a documented pseudogene. There are 14 residues in the CDR3.

The chain carries TRBV9 and TRBJ1-1; no reliable D call. This CDR3 is 15 amino acids long. From germline, CDR1 is SGDLS and CDR2 YYNGEE. Trimming stripped 3 bases from V and 4 bases from J, with 16 bases between. CDR3 region: CASSGGSRYGTEAFF. The CDR3 DNA reads TGTGCCAGCAGCGGCGGGTCTCGATACGGCACTGAAGCTTTCTTT.

V usage is TRBV5-1 and J usage is TRBJ2-5, with 10 bases identical to TRBD2. Per the germline V gene, CDR1 is SGHRS and CDR2 is YFSETQ. This CDR3 spans 16 amino acids. With 4 bases clipped from V and 2 bases from J, the junction kept 8 bases outside the gene matches. Here the CDR3 reads CASSLRGLARQETQYF. CDR3 DNA: TGCGCCAGCAGCCTACGGGGACTAGCGAGACAAGAGACCCAGTACTTC.

The chain couples TRBV12-5 to TRBJ2-5, with TRBD1 as a possible D gene (6 bases). The J call could be wrong; TRBJ2-7 is a better fit for the DNA end. Germline CDR1 LGHNT, CDR2 FRNRAP. The length of the CDR3 is 16 residues. CDR3 coding DNA: TGTGCTAGTGGTTCCTATACCGGGACAAGCATATACGAGCAGTACTTC. The encoded protein is CASGSYTGTSIYEQYF.

The chain combines TRBV10-1 with TRBJ2-5, with 9 bases aligning to TRBD1. The J segment lost 5 bases and the V segment lost 0 bases, leaving 7 bases of the junction unmatched. The CDR3 spans 16 residues. CDR1 is WNHNN and CDR2 is SYGVQD in the germline V gene (reference sequence). The CDR3 region has the DNA TGCGCCAGCAGTGAGTCCCCCGGGACAGGGATGGAGACCCAGTACTTC. Protein product: CASSESPGTGMETQYF.

This clone was seen only once. The gene calls are TRBV5-6 and TRBJ1-1, with a tentative D call TRBD1 (6 bases). CDR3 length: 17 amino acids. The germline gives CDR1 SGHDT, CDR2 YYEEEE. Trimming left V 0 bases short and J 4 bases short, with 19 bases between. CDR3 coding DNA: TGTGCCAGCAGCTTGGGGCTAAAGGGGGAGGGTGTCACTGAAGCTTTCTTT. Translating gives CASSLGLKGEGVTEAFF.

The CDR3: CASSPQSGQSQGDTIYF. The CDR3 DNA follows: TGCGCCAGCAGCCCCCAGAGCGGGCAGTCTCAGGGGGACACCATATATTTT. The chain couples TRBV4-1 to TRBJ1-3, with 7 bases matching TRBD1. CDR3 size: 17 residues. Germline assignment: CDR1 MGHRA and CDR2 YSYEKL. V was pared by 4 bases and J by 8 bases, with 17 bases of the junction left unmatched.